Below, one TCR beta chain is given with its context. The antigen it binds to is not known. This specimen comes from a study of monozygotic twins with inflammatory bowel disease (dated by TCRdb to about 2019). Study-level background: In total, roughly 28 monozygotic twin pairs made up the full study: 19 Danish pairs, all IBD-discordant, plus nine German pairs, of which four were IBD-concordant and five were IBD-discordant. Within discordant pairs, disease-associated traits were sought mainly by comparing IBD patients with their genetically identical healthy co-twins. Each individual had, on average, about 151 000 unique TCRalpha sequences and 181 000 unique TCRbeta sequences available for analysis.

Including cysteine and phenylalanine, the CDR3 has 13 amino acids. No nucleotide data were recorded. CDR1 and CDR2 (SEHNR, FQNEAQ) derive from the germline V gene (reference sequence). General conclusions and limits of the study: No single strong signal or clonotype linked to IBD turned up in the results, so the idea that one exists was not supported. Different T cell subtypes could not be distinguished in the analysis. IBD patients shared fewer clonotypes with other individuals than healthy twins did, most markedly in patients showing signs of disease activity. Differing immunosuppressive treatments among patients may have added background noise and inter-individual variability to the repertoires. Repertoire similarity did not differ between concordant and discordant twins, which could be due to limited statistical power. Measured by the inverse Simpson index, TCRbeta repertoire diversity was lower in IBD patients than in their healthy co-twins.

Libraries were built with 5' RACE. The input for every TCR library was around 4,000 ng of total RNA. For each sample, cDNA synthesis was carried out in eight separate reactions using SMARTScribe reverse transcriptase. During cDNA synthesis, template switching was used to introduce unique molecular identifiers that contained a 6-nucleotide sample barcode. Amplification of TCRalpha and TCRbeta cDNA involved two nested PCRs of 16 and 9 cycles, and each PCR was followed by bead purification. Before amplification, the cDNA was both treated with uracil DNA-glycosylase and purified with the QIAquick PCR purification kit. In the second PCR, Illumina TruSeq-compatible adapters and sample-specific barcodes were added. Library quality and concentration were checked on TapeStation and Qubit, and libraries were pooled at around 5 ng each. Sequencing of the pooled libraries was done on an Illumina HiSeq2500 single-index Rapid Run using custom sequencing primers and 2 x 100 bp reads. On the authors' methods: MiGEC version 1.2.6 was used for UMI-based consensus assembly to correct PCR and sequencing errors. V(D)J alignment, clonotype assembly and CDR3 extraction were performed with MiXCR version 2.1.1. To normalise gene usage, clonotype sharing and MAIT/NKT TCR abundance, the analysis used the top 1000, 10 000 and 20 000 clonotypes per sample. After downsampling to 27 000 UMIs, diversity was calculated as the inverse Simpson index using the vegan R package. Paired Mann-Whitney U tests were applied to discordant twin pairs, with Benjamini-Hochberg correction for multiple testing. TCRdb reprocessed the reads and provides one entry for every CDR3 protein sequence; no DNA is given. The V and J calls come from TCRdb's annotation, not from the publication. This sample's clone table shows tens of thousands of distinct CDR3 sequences. The ten largest clones add up to about 8% of the sample.

From each donor, an approximately 2.5 ml peripheral blood sample was drawn into PAXgene tubes and stored at -80 degrees C. Without any T cell sorting, total RNA was extracted from whole blood using the PAXgene blood miRNA kit on an automated QIAcube. Peripheral blood from monozygotic twin pairs concordant or discordant for inflammatory bowel disease was subjected to deep TCRalpha and TCRbeta repertoire profiling with unique molecular barcoding. Smoking habits were recorded for all twin pairs, with individuals classified as current, former or never smokers. The source of this sequence is a human donor with ulcerative colitis or Crohn's disease, or a healthy co-twin of an affected twin (not recorded which). This chain is built from TRBV7-9 and TRBJ2-7; the D call from TCRdb, TRBD1, cannot be confirmed without DNA. Sequencing used blood. The CDR3 corresponds to CASSLEEGGEQYF.